These 3 T cell receptor beta chains were all obtained from the same sample, sequenced in a study of blood T cell repertoires in COVID-19. Some clones are missing from TCRdb's copy, which holds only in-frame ones; the method was immunoSEQ multiplex PCR. The sample contains under 350,000 clones, 65% to 90% of which appear only once. Sequenced material: PBMCs or T cells enriched from blood (not recorded which). These receptors came from a woman aged 40 to 49 with acute COVID-19.

The chain uses TRBV19 and TRBJ1-2; no clear D. The V end was cut by 6 bases, the J end by 8 bases, with 22 bases between. CDR1 is LNHDA and CDR2 is SQIVND in the germline V gene (reference sequence). The CDR3 is made up of 15 amino acids. The CDR3 bases are TGTGCCAGTAGCCGCGGTGGTATCCCGGCGGGGGGCTACACCTTC. Translated, it gives CASSRGGIPAGGYTF. Combining the CDR3 with reference TRBV19 and TRBJ1-2 gives the whole variable domain DGGITQSPKYLFRKEGQNVTLSCEQNLNHDAMYWYRQDPGQGLRLIYYSQIVNDFQKGDIAEGYSVSREKKESFPLTVTSAQKNPTAFYLCASSRGGIPAGGYTFGSGTRLTVV.

The V gene is TRBV5-6, the J gene TRBJ1-5; TRBD1 matches at 7 bases. CDR1 and CDR2 (germline): SGHDT, YYEEEE. V lost 1 base, J lost 5 bases, and 9 bases stayed unmatched. CDR3 size: 16 residues. This CDR3 reads CASSLQRTGKDQPQHF. CDR3 nucleotide sequence: TGTGCCAGCAGCTTGCAACGGACAGGAAAAGATCAGCCCCAGCATTTT.

The genes are TRBV7-8 and TRBJ2-7; 12 nucleotides match TRBD1. This CDR3 region has 15 residues. J gave up 4 bases and V 5 bases, and 6 bases lay outside the gene matches. Per germline, CDR1 SGHVS and CDR2 FQNEAQ. CDR3 sequence: CASSLRDRGPYEQYF. The CDR3 nucleotides read TGTGCCAGCAGCCTCCGGGACAGGGGGCCGTACGAGCAGTACTTC.